This is a list of T cell receptor beta chains from one sample in a study of blood T cell repertoires in COVID-19. TCRdb keeps only in-frame clones here, not all; method: immunoSEQ multiplex PCR. This table has about 380,000 clones, around nine tenths appearing once. Specimen: PBMCs or T cells enriched from blood (not recorded which). The receptors come from a woman aged 18-30 years who had recovered from COVID-19. CDR3s include the opening cysteine and the closing phenylalanine or tryptophan. D genes are given only for firm matches. The size of a clone is reported for some rows only, either as once, few or many, or as a class for expanded clones.

D: -; V: TRBV28; size: -; J: TRBJ2-7; CDR3: CASSDRDIAYEQYF; DNA: TGTGCCAGCAGTGACCGGGACATTGCCTACGAGCAGTACTTC
D: TRBD1; V: TRBV7-8; size: few; J: TRBJ2-7; CDR3: CASSSPGTGSYEQYF; DNA: TGTGCCAGCAGCTCCCCCGGGACAGGATCCTACGAGCAGTACTTC
D: TRBD1; V: TRBV15; size: -; J: TRBJ2-7; CDR3: CATSRDRDRGYEQYF; DNA: TGTGCCACCAGCAGAGACCGGGACAGAGGCTACGAGCAGTACTTC
D: TRBD1; V: TRBV28; size: -; J: TRBJ1-1; CDR3: CASSLYEGQGLSEAFF; DNA: TGTGCCAGCAGTTTATACGAGGGACAGGGTTTATCTGAAGCTTTCTTT
D: -; V: TRBV18; size: -; J: TRBJ1-3; CDR3: CASSPLATGPSGNTIYF; DNA: TGTGCCAGCTCACCACTGGCAACAGGGCCCTCTGGAAACACCATATATTTT
D: -; V: TRBV6-2/TRBV6-3; size: -; J: TRBJ1-6; CDR3: CASSRTVDNSPLHF; DNA: TGTGCCAGCAGTCGGACAGTCGATAATTCACCCCTCCACTTT
D: TRBD2; V: TRBV5-1; size: few; J: TRBJ2-5; CDR3: CASQRGGLETQYF; DNA: TGCGCCAGCCAGCGGGGGGGCCTTGAGACCCAGTACTTC
D: -; V: TRBV28; size: -; J: TRBJ1-5; CDR3: CAGGPPTGLGYSNQPQHF; DNA: TGTGCCGGCGGGCCTCCAACAGGGCTAGGGTATAGCAATCAGCCCCAGCATTTT
D: -; V: TRBV14; size: -; J: TRBJ1-6; CDR3: CASGGLMNSPLHF; DNA: TGTGCCAGCGGCGGACTGATGAATTCACCCCTCCACTTT
D: TRBD1; V: TRBV29-1; size: -; J: TRBJ1-2; CDR3: CSVLNRGQDGYTF; DNA: TGCAGCGTATTGAACAGGGGGCAGGATGGCTACACCTTC
D: TRBD1; V: TRBV19; size: -; J: TRBJ1-6; CDR3: CASRPLTGANSPLHF; DNA: TGTGCCAGTAGGCCCTTAACAGGGGCTAATTCACCCCTCCACTTT
D: -; V: TRBV14; size: -; J: TRBJ2-7; CDR3: CASSHRGSYEQYF; DNA: TGTGCCAGCAGCCACAGGGGTTCCTACGAGCAGTACTTC
D: -; V: TRBV3-1/TRBV3-2; size: -; J: TRBJ1-1; CDR3: CASGRGASPEAFF; DNA: TGTGCCAGCGGGCGCGGGGCTAGCCCTGAAGCTTTCTTT
D: -; V: TRBV7-9; size: -; J: TRBJ2-7; CDR3: CASSLLDNYEQYF; DNA: TGTGCCAGCAGCCTCCTTGACAACTACGAGCAGTACTTC
D: TRBD2; V: TRBV5-1; size: few; J: TRBJ2-5; CDR3: CASSPQRGGQETQYF; DNA: TGCGCCAGCAGCCCTCAACGGGGGGGCCAAGAGACCCAGTACTTC
D: -; V: TRBV12-2; size: -; J: TRBJ1-6; CDR3: CASRRDGSSYNSPLHF; DNA: TGTGCAAGTCGCCGGGACGGGAGCTCCTATAATTCACCCCTCCACTTT
D: -; V: TRBV28; size: -; J: TRBJ1-5; CDR3: CASSLDSPFGSQHF; DNA: TGTGCCAGCAGTTTGGACAGTCCATTTGGGTCCCAGCATTTT
D: -; V: TRBV12-3/TRBV12-4; size: -; J: TRBJ1-2; CDR3: CASSLGIVYGYTF; DNA: TGTGCCAGCAGTTTAGGTATAGTGTATGGCTACACCTTC
D: TRBD1; V: TRBV4-1; size: once; J: TRBJ2-7; CDR3: CASRGTGGDSYEQYF; DNA: TGCGCCAGCAGAGGGACAGGGGGAGACTCCTACGAGCAGTACTTC
D: TRBD2; V: TRBV4-1; size: -; J: TRBJ2-2; CDR3: CASSHFLAGGLAGELFF; DNA: TGCGCCAGCAGCCATTTTCTAGCGGGGGGCCTGGCCGGGGAGCTGTTTTTT
D: TRBD1; V: TRBV6-5; size: -; J: TRBJ1-5; CDR3: CASTQGGQGQPQHF; DNA: TGTGCCAGCACCCAGGGGGGACAGGGTCAGCCCCAGCATTTT
D: TRBD1; V: TRBV14; size: -; J: TRBJ1-2; CDR3: CASSPSPGQGAGPSHGYTF; DNA: TGTGCCAGCAGCCCTTCCCCGGGACAGGGGGCGGGTCCCAGTCATGGCTACACCTTC
D: TRBD1; V: TRBV7-9; size: -; J: TRBJ2-1; CDR3: CASSPPGTGHNEQFF; DNA: TGTGCCAGCAGTCCCCCCGGGACAGGCCACAATGAGCAGTTCTTC
D: -; V: TRBV7-9; size: -; J: TRBJ1-1; CDR3: CASSLFGGTEAFF; DNA: TGTGCCAGCAGCTTATTTGGAGGGACTGAAGCTTTCTTT
D: -; V: TRBV27; size: once; J: TRBJ1-1; CDR3: CASSKRVNTEAFF; DNA: TGTGCCAGCAGTAAACGGGTGAACACTGAAGCTTTCTTT
D: -; V: TRBV28; size: -; J: TRBJ2-4; CDR3: CASSSSGGWGNIQYF; DNA: TGTGCCAGCAGTTCCTCGGGGGGCTGGGGAAACATTCAGTACTTC
D: -; V: TRBV18; size: -; J: TRBJ2-7; CDR3: CASSPSFGGVGEQYF; DNA: TGTGCCAGCTCACCGTCATTCGGCGGGGTCGGAGAGCAGTACTTC
D: TRBD1; V: TRBV15; size: -; J: TRBJ1-2; CDR3: CATSDRDRVHGYTF; DNA: TGTGCCACCAGCGACCGGGACAGGGTCCATGGCTACACCTTC
D: -; V: TRBV12-2; size: few; J: TRBJ2-7; CDR3: CANPGQGTHEQYF; DNA: TGTGCAAACCCGGGACAGGGGACCCACGAGCAGTACTTC
D: -; V: TRBV5-6; size: -; J: TRBJ1-2; CDR3: CASRGWTFHYGYTF; DNA: TGTGCCAGCAGGGGATGGACTTTTCACTATGGCTACACCTTC
D: -; V: TRBV4-1; size: -; J: TRBJ2-1; CDR3: CASSSGVNEQFF; DNA: TGCGCCAGCAGCTCGGGGGTAAATGAGCAGTTCTTC
D: -; V: TRBV19; size: -; J: TRBJ1-5; CDR3: CASSITAYSNQPQHF; DNA: TGTGCCAGTAGTATTACAGCTTATAGCAATCAGCCCCAGCATTTT
D: TRBD1; V: TRBV30; size: once; J: TRBJ2-2; CDR3: CAWTINRDRGTGELFF; DNA: TGTGCCTGGACCATAAACCGGGACAGGGGGACCGGGGAGCTGTTTTTT